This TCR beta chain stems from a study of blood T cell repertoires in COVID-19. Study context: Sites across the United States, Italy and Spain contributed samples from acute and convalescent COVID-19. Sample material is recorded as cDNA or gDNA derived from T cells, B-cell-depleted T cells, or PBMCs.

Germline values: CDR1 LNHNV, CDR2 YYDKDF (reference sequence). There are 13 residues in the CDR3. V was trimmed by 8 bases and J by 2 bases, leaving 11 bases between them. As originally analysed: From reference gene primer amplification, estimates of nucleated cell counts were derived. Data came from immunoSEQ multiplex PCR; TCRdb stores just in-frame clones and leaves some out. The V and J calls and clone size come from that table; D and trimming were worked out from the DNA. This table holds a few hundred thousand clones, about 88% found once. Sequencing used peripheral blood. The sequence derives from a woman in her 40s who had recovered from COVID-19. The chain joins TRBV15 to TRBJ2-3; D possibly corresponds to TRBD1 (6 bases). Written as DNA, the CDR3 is TGTGCCACCGCATACAGGGCCACAGATACGCAGTATTTT. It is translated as CATAYRATDTQYF.